These 21 T cell receptor beta chains were all obtained from the same sample, sequenced in a study of blood T cells in healthy people across ages. A second about 7 to 12 cycle PCR used barcoded and J-beta primers. From the 5' RACE reads, TCRdb called clonotypes with MiXCR, one entry per CDR3 protein. The sample has roughly 800,000 distinct CDR3 sequences, around 25% seen once; the top ten hold 9.4%. These data were likewise used in another study, on T cells of mothers and their children.

The source material was blood. All receptors come from a boy between 10 and 17 years old in good health.

With regard to this clonotype: The junction shows a germline mismatch at one end, possibly a read error. The chain links TRBV12-3 or TRBV12-4 to TRBJ2-1; no definite D call. This CDR3 comprises 17 residues. The CDR3 loop is CASSFSLLEVPYSEQFF. As DNA, the CDR3 is TGTGCCAGCAGTTTTTCCCTGCTCGAGGTTCCCTACAGTGAGCAGTTCTTC.

V gene TRBV6-6 combines with J gene TRBJ1-4, with D uncertain. This CDR3 region has 16 residues. The germline V gene has CDR1 MNHNY and CDR2 SVGAGI (reference sequence). V was pared by 5 bases and J by 0 bases, with 13 bases between. Here the CDR3 DNA reads TGTGCCAGCAGTCCAAACCTCAGATCAACTAATGAAAAACTGTTTTTT. Protein: CASSPNLRSTNEKLFF.

This chain uses TRBV28 with TRBJ1-4; TRBD1 aligns across 9 bases. CDR3 size: 17 residues. Germline assignment: CDR1 MDHEN and CDR2 SYDVKM. V shed 6 bases, J shed 0 bases, and the junction held 8 bases outside the gene matches. In DNA form, the CDR3 reads TGTGCCAGCAGGCGGACAGGGGCGCGGGCAACTAATGAAAAACTGTTTTTT. Translation: CASRRTGARATNEKLFF. Based on the CDR3 plus reference TRBV28 and TRBJ1-4, the full variable domain is DVKVTQSSRYLVKRTGEKVFLECVQDMDHENMFWYRQDPGLGLRLIYFSYDVKMKEKGDIPEGYSVSREKKERFSLILESASTNQTSMYLCASRRTGARATNEKLFFGSGTQLSVL.

This clonotype was observed a handful of times. The CDR3 coding sequence is TGTGCCAGCAGCTCGGGGGACAGGGGAACTTATGGCTACACCTTC. Translated: CASSSGDRGTYGYTF. The chain links TRBV7-9 to TRBJ1-2, with 10 bases aligning to TRBD1. Per germline, CDR1 SEHNR and CDR2 FQNEAQ (reference sequence). Unmatched junction bases numbered 7, after V lost 4 bases and J lost 5 bases. There are 15 residues in the CDR3.

Ten or more counts support this clonotype. The chain couples TRBV3-1 to TRBJ2-1; D unclear. The germline V and J ends were trimmed by 7 bases and 3 bases, with 7 bases remaining between them. Germline assignment: CDR1 LGHDT and CDR2 YNNKEL (reference sequence). The length of the CDR3 is 12 residues. The CDR3 reads CASTPGYNEQFF. In DNA form, the CDR3 reads TGTGCCAGCACACCGGGCTACAATGAGCAGTTCTTC.

This clonotype was observed a few times. The chain employs TRBV7-9 and TRBJ1-1; D gene unclear. V was cut by 4 bases and J by 2 bases, with 8 bases left in between. The CDR3 length is 13 residues. Germline V gene data show CDR1 as SEHNR and CDR2 as FQNEAQ (reference sequence). The DNA for the CDR3 is TGTGCCAGCAGCTGGTCACCCAACACTGAAGCTTTCTTT. This encodes CASSWSPNTEAFF.

In this sample, this clonotype turned up a few times. The junction departs from germline at one end; a sequencing error may be responsible. V usage is TRBV12-3 or TRBV12-4 and J usage is TRBJ2-5, with D possibly being TRBD1 (6 bases). The CDR3 length is 13 residues. The CDR3 coding sequence is TGTGCCAGCAGCCCACCCGGGACAATTGAGCAGCTCTTC. Its protein product is CASSPPGTIEQLF.

J is TRBJ1-4 and V is TRBV7-2; D not certain. This CDR3 region has 15 residues. Germline CDR1 SGHTA, CDR2 FQGNSA. Between the trimmed V and J ends, which lost 0 bases and 5 bases, there was a span of 10 bases. CDR3 bases: TGTGCCAGCAGCTTAGCGGGCAGCCGCAATGAAAAACTGTTTTTT. Translating gives CASSLAGSRNEKLFF. Looking up the rest from reference TRBV7-2 and TRBJ1-4 gives the full variable domain: GAGVSQSPSNKVTEKGKDVELRCDPISGHTALYWYRQSLGQGLEFLIYFQGNSAPDKSGLPSDRFSAERTGGSVSTLTIQRTQQEDSAVYLCASSLAGSRNEKLFFGSGTQLSVL.

The J gene is TRBJ2-7, the V gene TRBV7-3; TRBD1 matches at 9 bases. The J call may be wrong; the DNA end is better matched by TRBJ2-5. Germline values: CDR1 SGHTA, CDR2 FQGTGA. This CDR3 comprises 14 residues. For the CDR3, the DNA is TGTGCCAGCAGCCCCCACAGGGGGCAGGAGACCCAGTACTTC. This translates into CASSPHRGQETQYF.

As DNA, the CDR3 is TGTGCCATCAGTGCGGGACTAGCGGGAGGCGATGAGCAGTTCTTC. Its translation is CAISAGLAGGDEQFF. The chain joins TRBV10-3 to TRBJ2-5; 15 bases map to TRBD2. Judging by the DNA end, TRBJ2-1 fits better; the J call may be wrong. The germline V gene encodes CDR1 ENHRY and CDR2 SYGVKD. The CDR3 has 15 amino acids.

V gene TRBV28 combines with J gene TRBJ1-1; TRBD1 might be the D (6 bases). The ends were cut back, 6 bases at V and 7 bases at J, with 18 bases in the middle. The CDR3 consists of 14 residues. Germline CDR1 reads MDHEN; CDR2 reads SYDVKM. The CDR3 region is CASSPEGGHLEAFF. The CDR3 DNA sequence: TGTGCCAGCAGCCCCGAGGGGGGGCACCTTGAAGCTTTCTTT.

The chain carries TRBV14 and TRBJ2-1; D might be TRBD2 (5 bases). TRBJ2-5 explains the end of the DNA better; the J call may be wrong. The CDR3 length is 14 residues. Germline values: CDR1 SGHDN, CDR2 FVKESK. The CDR3 sequence is CASSQLTNQETQYF. DNA of the CDR3: TGTGCCAGCAGCCAACTGACTAATCAAGAGACCCAGTACTTC.

In its sample, this clonotype was seen a few times. V usage is TRBV7-3 and J usage is TRBJ2-6; D not certain. CDR3 length: 14 residues. CDR1 and CDR2 (germline): SGHTA, FQGTGA. The V end was cut by 1 base, the J end by 2 bases, with 3 bases between. CDR3 sequence (DNA): TGTGCCAGCAGCTTAATAGCTGGGGCCAACGTCCTGACTTTC. This encodes CASSLIAGANVLTF.

This clonotype showed up just a few times. One junction end disagrees with the germline gene, perhaps due to a read error. CDR3 sequence: CASSLNLDTEAFF. DNA for the CDR3: TGTGCTAGCAGCCTTAATCTCGATACTGAAGCTTTCTTT. This chain uses TRBV7-7 with TRBJ1-1; D gene uncertain. The CDR3 is made up of 13 amino acids. Germline V gene lookup returns CDR1 SSHAT and CDR2 FNYEAQ (reference sequence).

Here the CDR3 DNA reads TGTGCCAGCAGTTTATCTCCCCCCGACTTCCACGAGCAGTACTTC. Amino acid sequence: CASSLSPPDFHEQYF. The genes are TRBV27 and TRBJ2-7; D not resolved. The CDR3 consists of 15 residues. Trimming stripped 0 bases from V and 5 bases from J, with 14 bases between. Germline CDR1 reads MNHEY; CDR2 reads SMNVEV (reference sequence).

The genes are TRBV11-2 and TRBJ1-2; D is unclear. Trimming stripped 0 bases from V and 0 bases from J, with 8 bases between. Germline V gives CDR1 SGHAT, CDR2 FQNNGV. This CDR3 contains 15 residues. CDR3 amino acids: CASSLDETPNYGYTF. CDR3 nucleotide sequence: TGTGCCAGCAGCTTAGATGAAACCCCTAACTATGGCTACACCTTC.

This clonotype occurred a few times. The CDR3 is CASSEGATSGEETQYF. CDR3 bases: TGTGCCAGCAGTGAGGGGGCGACTAGCGGGGAAGAGACCCAGTACTTC. This chain connects TRBV25-1 to TRBJ2-5; 11 bases are a match to TRBD2. CDR1 and CDR2 (germline): MGHDK, SYGVNS. The CDR3 contains 16 residues. The V segment lost 3 bases and the J segment 3 bases; nucleotides outside the gene matches: 6.

CDR3 sequence (DNA): TGCGCCAGCAGCACGGACAGGGGGCGCGATGGCTACACCTTC. This gives the protein CASSTDRGRDGYTF. This chain links TRBV5-1 with TRBJ1-2; 11 bases match TRBD1. The CDR3 runs to 14 residues. The germline V gene has CDR1 SGHRS and CDR2 YFSETQ. V lost 4 bases, J lost 6 bases, and 5 bases stayed unmatched.

This clonotype was seen only a few times. CDR3 DNA: TGTGCCAGCAGTTACACGGTAGCGGGGGGATACGAGCAGTACTTC. It encodes CASSYTVAGGYEQYF. The chain couples TRBV6-2 or TRBV6-3 to TRBJ2-7; TRBD2 aligns across 10 bases. The CDR3 spans 15 residues. V dropped 2 bases and J dropped 4; count of bases not matched to a gene: 5. CDR1 is MNHEY and CDR2 is SVGEGT in the germline V gene.

CDR3 sequence (DNA): TGCGCCTGTAAGGAAAGGAATTCCTACGAGCAGTACTTC. It translates to CACKERNSYEQYF. The chain has TRBV29-1 and TRBJ2-7; unclear D gene. The CDR3 has 13 residues. Germline values: CDR1 SQVTM, CDR2 ANQGSEA.

Worth noting for this clonotype: Germline is not matched at one junction end, which may reflect a read error. The chain recombines TRBV14 with TRBJ2-3, with 10 bases fitting TRBD2. Germline CDR1 reads SGHDN; CDR2 reads FVKESK. This CDR3 is built from 15 residues. The CDR3 bases are TGTGCCGGCAGTTTCGGACTAGCGGTTACAGATACGCAGTATTTT. Translation gives CAGSFGLAVTDTQYF.